This paragraph reports one T cell receptor beta chain. The method was immunoSEQ multiplex PCR; TCRdb's version includes in-frame clones alone and lacks a portion of them. The profile shows about 680,000 clones, about 78% of them singletons. The record originates from a study of shared clonotypes between healthy human individuals. Between the trimmed V and J ends, which lost 0 bases and 1 base, there was a span of 10 bases. Germline assignment: CDR1 SGHRS and CDR2 YFSETQ. The CDR3 sequence is 16 residues long. V gene TRBV5-1 combines with J gene TRBJ2-2; the D gene is possibly TRBD2 (5 bases). The receptor was derived from a woman aged 25 to 39 in good health. The sample taken for sequencing was memory CD4+ T cells sorted from blood. Stated subset: CD45RA-negative fraction. CDR3 loop: CASSLGRTENTGELFF. CDR3 coding DNA: TGCGCCAGCAGCTTGGGAAGGACTGAGAACACCGGGGAGCTGTTTTTT.